The 19 T cell receptor beta chains reported below all come from one sample, sequenced in a study of cytomegalovirus exposure and HLA in healthy donors. The PCR had 60 Vbeta and 13 Jbeta primers. Sequenced by immunoSEQ multiplex PCR; TCRdb stores in-frame clones only, minus some. The sample holds 94,000 or so clones, about two thirds seen once. Source material: PBMCs. The receptor set was obtained from a man aged 60 to 69 in good health and CMV-seronegative.

This clone occurred a few times. This chain uses TRBV7-2 with TRBJ2-2; 10 bases are a match to TRBD2. Germline V gene sequence: CDR1 SGHTA, CDR2 FQGNSA. This CDR3 is built from 16 residues. With 2 bases clipped from V and 4 bases from J, the junction kept 4 bases outside the gene matches. The CDR3 region is CASSLWSGGGTGELFF. In DNA form, the CDR3 reads TGTGCCAGCAGCTTATGGAGCGGGGGGGGCACCGGGGAGCTGTTTTTT.

As to this clone: The sample carries other DNA sequences with the same CDR3. The chain combines TRBV4-3 with TRBJ2-5; perhaps TRBD1 as D (7 bases). This CDR3 has 14 residues. Per the germline V gene, CDR1 is LGHNA and CDR2 is YSLEER. The ends were cut back, 1 base at V and 4 bases at J, with 10 bases in the middle. CDR3 region: CASSQGQGGETQYF. The CDR3 DNA follows: TGCGCCAGCAGCCAAGGTCAGGGGGGAGAGACCCAGTACTTC.

A single count supports this clone. DNA for the CDR3: TGTGCCTGGAGTGCCACTCCGGGTATGAACACCGGGGAGCTGTTTTTT. Translation: CAWSATPGMNTGELFF. The chain links TRBV30 to TRBJ2-2; D not certain. The germline CDR1 and CDR2 sequences are GTSNPN and SVGIG (reference sequence). The length of the CDR3 is 16 residues. Trimming shortened V by 1 base and J by 1 base, and 13 bases separated the two germline ends.

This clone was seen a few times. An end of the junction differs from the germline gene, which may be a read error. The CDR3 loop reads CASSVEQGPYEQYF. In DNA, the CDR3 is TGTGCCAGCAGCGTAGAACAGGGGCCCTATGAGCAGTACTTC. This rearrangement joins TRBV9 to TRBJ2-7; 7 nucleotides align to TRBD1. Per the germline V gene, CDR1 is SGDLS and CDR2 is YYNGEE. CDR3 length equals 14 residues.

The CDR3 protein is CASSLAGGGTGVHQPQHF. The CDR3 nucleotides read TGTGCCAGCAGCTTAGCGGGAGGAGGGACAGGGGTGCATCAGCCCCAGCATTTT. The gene calls are TRBV7-6 and TRBJ1-5, with 10 bases fitting TRBD1. V shed 0 bases, J shed 5 bases, and the junction held 10 bases outside the gene matches. Germline V gives CDR1 SGHVS, CDR2 FNYEAQ. The CDR3 runs to 18 residues. Supplemented by reference TRBV7-6 and TRBJ1-5, the full variable domain reads GAGVSQSPRYKVTKRGQDVALRCDPISGHVSLYWYRQALGQGPEFLTYFNYEAQQDKSGLPNDRFSAERPEGSISTLTIQRTEQRDSAMYRCASSLAGGGTGVHQPQHFGDGTRLSIL.

Only one count was recorded for this clone. This chain links TRBV11-2 with TRBJ2-2; possibly TRBD2 for D (5 bases). CDR1 and CDR2 from the germline V gene are SGHAT and FQNNGV. The germline V and J ends were trimmed by 8 bases and 1 base, with 14 bases remaining between them. CDR3 length equals 15 residues. The CDR3 DNA sequence: TGTGCCAGCGGAAGAGGGAATCTGAACACCGGGGAGCTGTTTTTT. Translating it yields CASGRGNLNTGELFF.

This rearrangement joins TRBV5-5 to TRBJ2-3; the D is unclear. CDR1 and CDR2 from the germline V gene are SGHKS and YYEKEE (reference sequence). The CDR3 has 12 amino acids. V shed 0 bases and J shed 5 bases, with 4 bases lying between them. CDR3 DNA: TGTGCCAGCAGCTTGGCCCAAGATACGCAGTATTTT. Translated: CASSLAQDTQYF.

The V call is TRBV21-1, the J call TRBJ1-5; the table's D call, TRBD1, was not checked against the DNA. TRBV21-1 corresponds to a pseudogene. The length of the CDR3 is 14 residues. As DNA, the CDR3 is TGTGCCAGACCACCGGGACAGGCACATCAGCCCCAGCATTTT. As protein: CARPPGQAHQPQHF.

CDR3 coding DNA: TGTGCCAGCTCACGACCGGGACAGGGGGCCTTGAGATCCTACGAGCAGTACTTC. It specifies CASSRPGQGALRSYEQYF. The chain is built from TRBV18 and TRBJ2-5; 12 bases are shared with TRBD1. Matching the DNA end better, TRBJ2-7 makes the J call doubtful. Per the germline V gene, CDR1 is KGHSH and CDR2 is LQKENI. CDR3 length: 18 amino acids.

The J gene is TRBJ2-7, the V gene TRBV7-8, with 8 positions matching TRBD1. Germline V gives CDR1 SGHVS, CDR2 FQNEAQ. The trim removed 5 bases at V and 4 bases at J, leaving 10 bases unmatched. The CDR3 has 15 residues. The CDR3 loop is CASSTRTGTIYEQYF. The CDR3 DNA sequence: TGTGCCAGCAGCACCCGGACAGGGACAATTTACGAGCAGTACTTC.

The rearrangement joins TRBV7-8 to TRBJ2-1; 8 positions match TRBD2. The CDR3 extends over 15 amino acids. Unmatched junction bases numbered 4, after V lost 4 bases and J lost 2 bases. Germline V gene data show CDR1 as SGHVS and CDR2 as FQNEAQ. CDR3 in DNA: TGTGCCAGCAGCTATAGCGGGGCCGCCTACAATGAGCAGTTCTTC. Residues: CASSYSGAAYNEQFF.

Only a few counts were recorded for this clone. This chain connects TRBV18 to TRBJ1-1; 7 bases are shared with TRBD1. V lost 3 bases to trimming and J lost 3 bases; unmatched junction nucleotides: 7. This CDR3 contains 15 residues. From germline, CDR1 is KGHSH and CDR2 LQKENI. CDR3 loop: CASSPRQGVDTEAFF. Written as DNA, the CDR3 is TGTGCCAGCTCACCGCGCCAGGGGGTGGACACTGAAGCTTTCTTT.

V is TRBV30 and J is TRBJ2-5; 10 bases match TRBD2. Germline V CDR1 and CDR2: GTSNPN, SVGIG (reference sequence). V lost 2 bases, J lost 2 bases, and 2 bases stayed unmatched. There are 14 residues in the CDR3. The CDR3 is CAWSRLAGQETQYF. CDR3 coding DNA: TGTGCCTGGAGTCGACTAGCGGGTCAAGAGACCCAGTACTTC.

The V gene is TRBV5-6, the J gene TRBJ2-3; D is undetermined. The CDR3 extends over 11 amino acids. The germline V and J ends were trimmed by 1 base and 6 bases, with 3 bases remaining between them. Germline loops: CDR1 SGHDT, CDR2 YYEEEE. The CDR3 coding sequence is TGTGCCAGCAGCTTGTATGATACGCAGTATTTT. Amino acids: CASSLYDTQYF.

J is TRBJ2-2 and V is TRBV9, with 8 bases lining up with TRBD2. The germline V gene has CDR1 SGDLS and CDR2 YYNGEE. This CDR3 has 15 amino acids. After removal of 0 bases from V and 5 bases from J, the junction contained 3 bases not matched to a gene. CDR3 region: CASSVGSGGTGELFF. The CDR3 DNA follows: TGTGCCAGCAGCGTAGGATCGGGGGGGACCGGGGAGCTGTTTTTT.

This clone was found once. The chain carries TRBV5-4 and TRBJ2-3, with 15 bases lining up with TRBD2. Losses at the gene ends were 3 bases for V and 5 bases for J; bases not matched to a gene: 10. The CDR3 has 18 residues. CDR1 is SGHNT, CDR2 YYREEE, per germline (reference sequence). The CDR3 nucleotides are TGTGCCAGCAGCTGGACTAGCGGGGGGGCGATCGTGGGAGATACGCAGTATTTT. This translates into CASSWTSGGAIVGDTQYF.

This clone was counted between two and nine times. The chain carries TRBV6-1 and TRBJ1-5, with a weak D call TRBD1 (5 bases). Between the trimmed V and J ends, which lost 4 bases and 6 bases, there was a span of 13 bases. In germline, CDR1 is MNHNS, CDR2 SASEGT. The CDR3 length is 14 residues. CDR3 protein: CASSGRGGSQPQHF. For the CDR3, the DNA is TGTGCCAGCAGTGGGAGGGGAGGCAGTCAGCCCCAGCATTTT.

V usage is TRBV15 and J usage is TRBJ2-5, with 8 bases matching TRBD1. CDR1 LNHNV and CDR2 YYDKDF come from the germline V gene (reference sequence). The CDR3 runs 16 residues. The J segment lost 1 base and the V segment lost 0 bases, leaving 4 bases of the junction unmatched. CDR3 protein: CATSRETGGRQETQYF. The CDR3 region has the DNA TGTGCCACCAGCAGAGAAACAGGGGGTCGCCAAGAGACCCAGTACTTC.

This clone has just a few counts. The chain has TRBV19 and TRBJ1-2; TRBD1 matches 7 bases. The CDR3 runs 14 residues. CDR1 and CDR2 (germline): LNHDA, SQIVND (reference sequence). V lost 5 bases, J lost 7 bases, and 10 bases stayed unmatched. CDR3 loop: CASSPIPTGFGYTF. CDR3 sequence (DNA): TGTGCCAGTAGTCCGATCCCGACAGGGTTTGGCTACACCTTC.